This TCR beta chain was profiled in a study of blood T cell repertoires in COVID-19. About the research overall: PBMCs, B-cell-depleted T cells, or T cells were the source of the cDNA or gDNA that made up the material.

This clone occurred a few times. The junction shows a germline mismatch at one end, possibly a read error. Using immunoSEQ multiplex PCR, the repertoire was profiled, and TCRdb retains in-frame clones only, with some absent. Among a few hundred thousand clones listed, 80% were seen once. This CDR3 spans 16 amino acids. In germline, CDR1 is MGHDK, CDR2 SYGVNS. The chain recombines TRBV25-1 with TRBJ2-2; 8 bases match TRBD2. The receptor comes from a woman in her forties with acute COVID-19. The specimen was PBMCs or T cells enriched from blood (not recorded which). The CDR3 region has the DNA TGTGCCAGCAGTGCAAGCGGGGGATCGAAAACCGGGGAGCTGTTTTTT. It is translated as CASSASGGSKTGELFF.